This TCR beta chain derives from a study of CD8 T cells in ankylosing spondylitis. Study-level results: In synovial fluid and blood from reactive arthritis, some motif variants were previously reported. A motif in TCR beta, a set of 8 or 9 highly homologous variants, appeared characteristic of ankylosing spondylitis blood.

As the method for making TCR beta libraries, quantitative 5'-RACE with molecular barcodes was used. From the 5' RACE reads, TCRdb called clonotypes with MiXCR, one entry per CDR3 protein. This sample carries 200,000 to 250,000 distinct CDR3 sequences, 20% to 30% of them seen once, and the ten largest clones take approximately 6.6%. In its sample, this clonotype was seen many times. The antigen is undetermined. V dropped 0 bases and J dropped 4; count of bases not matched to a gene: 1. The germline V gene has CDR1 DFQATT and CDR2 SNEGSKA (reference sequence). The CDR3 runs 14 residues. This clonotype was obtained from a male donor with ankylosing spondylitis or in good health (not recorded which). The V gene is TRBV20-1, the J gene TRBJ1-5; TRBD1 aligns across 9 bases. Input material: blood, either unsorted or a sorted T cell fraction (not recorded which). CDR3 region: CSARDGTGNQPQHF. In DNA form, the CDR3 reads TGCAGTGCTAGAGATGGGACAGGGAATCAGCCCCAGCATTTT.